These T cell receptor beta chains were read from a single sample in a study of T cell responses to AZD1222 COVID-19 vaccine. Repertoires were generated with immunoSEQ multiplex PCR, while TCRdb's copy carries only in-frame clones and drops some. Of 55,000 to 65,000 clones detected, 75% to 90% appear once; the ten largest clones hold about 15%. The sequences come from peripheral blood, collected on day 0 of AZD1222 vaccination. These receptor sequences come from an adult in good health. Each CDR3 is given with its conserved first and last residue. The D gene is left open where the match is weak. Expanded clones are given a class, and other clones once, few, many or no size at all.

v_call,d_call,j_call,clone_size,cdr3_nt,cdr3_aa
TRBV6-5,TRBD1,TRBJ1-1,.,TGTGCCAGCAGTTACTCGTTACAGGGGCAGGGCACTGAAGCTTTCTTT,CASSYSLQGQGTEAFF
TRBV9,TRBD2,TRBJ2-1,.,TGTGCCAGCAGCGTAGCTCCAGCGGGGGGGCCGAGGGAGCAGTTCTTC,CASSVAPAGGPREQFF
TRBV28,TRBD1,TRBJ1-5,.,TGTGCCAGCAGTACCGGACAGGGAAAAGCTCAGCCCCAGCATTTT,CASSTGQGKAQPQHF
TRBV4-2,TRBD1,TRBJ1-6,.,TGTGCCAGCAGCCAAGAGGACAGGTTGAGCTCCTATAATTCACCCCTCCACTTT,CASSQEDRLSSYNSPLHF
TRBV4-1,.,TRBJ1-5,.,TGCGCCAGCAGCCAAGAGGCGATGCCACTTTCTTATCAGCCCCAGCATTTT,CASSQEAMPLSYQPQHF
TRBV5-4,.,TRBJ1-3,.,TGTGCCAGCAGCTTGGCGACCCAGCTGGGCGGAAACACCATATATTTT,CASSLATQLGGNTIYF
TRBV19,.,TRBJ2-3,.,TGTGCCACCACGGCACAGGCAACTAGCACAGATACGCAGTATTTT,CATTAQATSTDTQYF
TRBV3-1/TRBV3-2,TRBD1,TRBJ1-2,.,TGTGCCAGCAGCCAGGACAGGGCCACTTCCTATGGCTACACCTTC,CASSQDRATSYGYTF
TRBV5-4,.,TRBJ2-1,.,TGTGCCAGCAGCCCGGGGGGCAGCCGTTGGAATAATGAGCAGTTCTTC,CASSPGGSRWNNEQFF
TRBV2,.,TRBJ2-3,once,TGTGCCAGCAGTGAGAGGGACTTTAGCACAGATACGCAGTATTTT,CASSERDFSTDTQYF
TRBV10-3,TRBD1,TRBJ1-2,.,TGTGCCATCAGATCGGACAGGGGGTCTAGCGGCTACACCTTC,CAIRSDRGSSGYTF
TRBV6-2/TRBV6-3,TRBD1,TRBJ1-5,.,TGTGCCAGCAGTACCCGCTTTGGACAGGCTGACAATCAGCCCCAGCATTTT,CASSTRFGQADNQPQHF
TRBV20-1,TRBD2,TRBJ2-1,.,TGCAGTGCTAGTCGCGGCGGGGGAGCCGGTGAGCAGTTCTTC,CSASRGGGAGEQFF
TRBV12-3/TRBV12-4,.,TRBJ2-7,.,TGTGCCAGCAGTTCCGGGTTCGTAGACGAGCAGTACTTC,CASSSGFVDEQYF
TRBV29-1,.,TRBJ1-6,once,TGCAGCCTGGGAGGGACGGTCTATAATTCACCCCTCCACTTT,CSLGGTVYNSPLHF
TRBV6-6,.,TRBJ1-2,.,TGTGCCAGCAGTTCCCCGGCGGGCTCTAACTATGGCTACACCTTC,CASSSPAGSNYGYTF
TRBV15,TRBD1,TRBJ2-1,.,TGTGCCACCGGACAGGGCTATGAGCAGTTCTTC,CATGQGYEQFF
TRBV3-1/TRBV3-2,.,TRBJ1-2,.,TGTGCCAGCAGCCAAGATGGAGGGGGCTATGGCTACACCTTC,CASSQDGGGYGYTF
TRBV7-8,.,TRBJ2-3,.,TGTGCCAGCAGCTTAGCGGGGGTTGAAATGACAGATACGCAGTATTTT,CASSLAGVEMTDTQYF
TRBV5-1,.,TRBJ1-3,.,TGCGCCAGCAGCTTGAATGTCGGGAGTTTAAGCTCTGGAAACACCATATATTTT,CASSLNVGSLSSGNTIYF
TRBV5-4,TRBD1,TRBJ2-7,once,TGTGCCAGCAGCTTTCCTTCAGGGGGACGATACGAGCAGTACTTC,CASSFPSGGRYEQYF
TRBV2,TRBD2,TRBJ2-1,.,TGTGCCAGCAGTGACGGGACTAACAATGAGCAGTTCTTC,CASSDGTNNEQFF
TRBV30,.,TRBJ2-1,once,TGTGCCTGGAGTGTACTAGGTCTTTCGCAGTTCTTC,CAWSVLGLSQFF
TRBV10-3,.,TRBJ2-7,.,TGTGCCTTATCTGGACAGAGCTACGAGCAGTACTTC,CALSGQSYEQYF